This T cell receptor (beta chain) was recorded in a study of blood T cell dynamics during melanoma immunotherapy. Study-wide context: Metastatic melanoma patients received first-line pembrolizumab or nivolumab plus ipilimumab.

General study points: Immune-effector CD8+ cells best matched cell-free DNA CDR3 sequences and were most clonal. It remained unknown if the driving T cell clones were melanoma-specific.

This CDR3 has 13 residues. The V segment lost 8 bases and the J segment 2 bases; nucleotides outside the gene matches: 6. Germline V lookup: CDR1 MDHEN, CDR2 SYDVKM. Turning to this clone: Its matching antigen is unknown.

Documented time point: pre-treatment baseline. No patient had earlier systemic cancer treatment, concurrent immunosuppressants, or another active cancer. This table comes from immunoSEQ multiplex PCR, and its TCRdb copy is limited to in-frame clones, with some not included. The sample includes about 3,500 clones, roughly 90% of them seen just once. The genes are TRBV28 and TRBJ2-7; TRBD1 matches at 7 bases. The source material was effector memory CD8+ T cells from blood, sampled from a patient treated with checkpoint blockade. The TCR comes from a human donor with melanoma. In nucleotides, the CDR3 is TGTGCCAGCTCTCCTAGGGGGCCCTACGAGCAGTACTTC. It yields the protein CASSPRGPYEQYF.